Presented here are 18 T cell receptor beta chains from one specimen sequenced in a study of T cells in localized non-small cell lung cancer. Assay: immunoSEQ multiplex PCR; the TCRdb copy retains only in-frame clones and omits some. In the table there are around 64,000 clones, more than 85% of which are singletons. The starting material was peripheral blood, obtained before any cancer treatment. These receptors all come from a man aged 40 to 69 with stage I lung adenocarcinoma.

The chain uses TRBV6-4 and TRBJ2-7; the D is unclear. The V gene lost 11 bases and the J gene lost 3 bases, with 5 bases spanning the gap. Germline V gene data show CDR1 as MRHNA and CDR2 as SNTAGT. CDR3 length: 9 residues. The CDR3 nucleotides read TGTGCCGGGAACTACGAGCAGTACTTC. Translation gives CAGNYEQYF.

The V call is TRBV20-1, the J call TRBJ2-7; D call uncertain. Trimming shortened V by 3 bases and J by 7 bases, and 10 bases separated the two germline ends. The germline gives CDR1 DFQATT, CDR2 SNEGSKA (reference sequence). This CDR3 has 11 amino acids. CDR3 in amino acids: CSASDRYEQYF. The CDR3 DNA reads as TGCAGTGCTAGCGACCGGTATGAGCAGTACTTC.

This chain connects TRBV5-5 to TRBJ2-7; the D is unclear. Germline V gene lookup returns CDR1 SGHKS and CDR2 YYEKEE (reference sequence). CDR3 length: 17 residues. The ends were cut back, 0 bases at V and 2 bases at J, with 18 bases in the middle. CDR3 in amino acids: CASSLGPTWQTPYEQYF. In DNA form, the CDR3 reads TGTGCCAGCAGCTTGGGACCGACTTGGCAGACCCCCTACGAGCAGTACTTC.

The chain links TRBV6-6 to TRBJ2-5; 7 bases fit TRBD2. Germline lookup yields CDR1 MNHNY and CDR2 SVGAGI (reference sequence). The CDR3 has 15 amino acids. The V gene end was trimmed by 2 bases and the J gene end by 5 bases; junction bases not matched to a gene: 8. CDR3 DNA: TGTGCCAGCAGTTACGTGGGGGGGAAAGTTGAGACCCAGTACTTC. Its protein product is CASSYVGGKVETQYF.

The chain has TRBV11-2 and TRBJ2-1; 7 positions agree with TRBD2. The germline CDR1 and CDR2 sequences are SGHAT and FQNNGV. CDR3 size: 15 residues. V shed 5 bases and J 7 bases; nucleotides not matched to a gene: 11. The CDR3 nucleotides are TGTGCCAGCAGCCACGGGAGTTCGCGGGGGAATGAGCAGTTCTTC. Amino acids: CASSHGSSRGNEQFF. The entire variable domain, with the rest obtained from reference TRBV11-2 and TRBJ2-1, is as follows: EAGVAQSPRYKIIEKRQSVAFWCNPISGHATLYWYQQILGQGPKLLIQFQNNGVVDDSQLPKDRFSAERLKGVDSTLKIQPAKLEDSAVYLCASSHGSSRGNEQFFGPGTRLTVL.

The chain is built from TRBV14 and TRBJ2-7, with 7 bases that match TRBD1. This CDR3 is built from 17 residues. Germline V gene data show CDR1 as SGHDN and CDR2 as FVKESK. J gave up 2 bases and V 3 bases, and 13 bases lay outside the gene matches. CDR3 sequence: CASSQVGSTGVPYEQYF. In nucleotides, the CDR3 is TGTGCCAGCAGCCAGGTGGGGAGTACAGGGGTCCCCTACGAGCAGTACTTC.

The chain links TRBV18 to TRBJ1-5; TRBD1 is a possible D gene (5 bases). The germline V and J ends were trimmed by 5 bases and 4 bases, with 21 bases remaining between them. CDR1 KGHSH and CDR2 LQKENI come from the germline V gene. The CDR3 is 17 amino acids. The CDR3 DNA is TGTGCCAGCTCAGCCGCCGGGGCTAGGGGTACTAATCAGCCCCAGCATTTT. Translated: CASSAAGARGTNQPQHF.

This chain links TRBV5-4 with TRBJ2-3; D remains unclear. Germline-derived CDR1 and CDR2 are SGHNT and YYREEE (reference sequence). Trimming left V 3 bases short and J 2 bases short, with 7 bases between. The CDR3 sequence is 13 residues long. CDR3 DNA: TGTGCCAGCAGCTCGACGCCCACAGATACGCAGTATTTT. Residues: CASSSTPTDTQYF.

CDR3 nucleotide sequence: TGTGCCTGGAGTGTTTACCCCAGGGAGACCCAGTACTTC. Translated: CAWSVYPRETQYF. The V call is TRBV30, the J call TRBJ2-5, with D unclear. The CDR3 consists of 13 residues. Germline V gene data show CDR1 as GTSNPN and CDR2 as SVGIG (reference sequence). Trimming removed 0 bases from V and 5 bases from J, with 10 bases in between.

This sequence joins TRBV5-6 and TRBJ2-3; 7 bases match TRBD2. This CDR3 is 16 amino acids long. V lost 1 base and J lost 2; bases outside the gene matches: 7. The germline gives CDR1 SGHDT, CDR2 YYEEEE. The CDR3 loop is CASSLRLAGVTDTQYF. CDR3 DNA sequence: TGTGCCAGCAGCTTGAGATTGGCGGGGGTCACAGATACGCAGTATTTT.

This chain joins TRBV28 and TRBJ1-4, with 7 bases fitting TRBD1. The germline V gene encodes CDR1 MDHEN and CDR2 SYDVKM. The V and J ends lost 8 bases and 5 bases, in that order; junction bases with no gene match: 11. There are 15 residues in the CDR3. CDR3 sequence (DNA): TGTGCCAGCCGATTTGACAGGGAAGACAATGAAAAACTGTTTTTT. Translated: CASRFDREDNEKLFF.

V is TRBV11-2 and J is TRBJ2-5; 8 bases agree with TRBD1. The CDR3 is made up of 14 amino acids. Germline V gives CDR1 SGHAT, CDR2 FQNNGV. The ends lost 4 bases at V and 5 bases at J; junction bases unmatched: 6. CDR3 protein: CASSSLRGLETQYF. As DNA, the CDR3 is TGTGCCAGCAGCTCCCTCAGGGGGCTGGAGACCCAGTACTTC.

The chain couples TRBV5-4 to TRBJ2-3, with 14 nucleotides matching TRBD2. J was trimmed by 2 bases and V by 4 bases; bases with no gene match: 6. CDR3 length equals 17 residues. Looked up from germline, CDR1 is SGHNT and CDR2 is YYREEE (reference sequence). The CDR3, as DNA: TGTGCCAGCAGCACCGGGACTAGCGGGAGTAACACAGATACGCAGTATTTT. It codes for CASSTGTSGSNTDTQYF.

The V call is TRBV6-5, the J call TRBJ1-1; no clear D. Deletions cut 7 bases from V and 3 bases from J, with 15 bases between. There are 14 residues in the CDR3. The germline V gene has CDR1 MNHEY and CDR2 SVGAGI. This CDR3 reads CASTQNLWDTEAFF. CDR3 DNA sequence: TGTGCCAGCACCCAAAACCTTTGGGACACTGAAGCTTTCTTT.

DNA of the CDR3: TGTGCCAGCAGTTACGGGACAGGGACCTACGAGCAGTACTTC. Protein product: CASSYGTGTYEQYF. The chain has TRBV28 and TRBJ2-7, with 9 bases matching TRBD1. Germline V lookup: CDR1 MDHEN, CDR2 SYDVKM. V was pared by 4 bases and J by 2 bases, with 3 bases of the junction left unmatched. The CDR3 runs 14 residues.

This chain connects TRBV6-5 to TRBJ1-1, with D tentatively TRBD1 (5 bases). Germline values: CDR1 MNHEY, CDR2 SVGAGI. The length of the CDR3 is 15 residues. V lost 7 bases and J lost 4, with 19 bases in between. The CDR3 sequence is CASNQPGGGSTEAFF. The CDR3 DNA is TGTGCCAGCAACCAACCGGGGGGGGGAAGCACTGAAGCTTTCTTT.

V gene TRBV7-3 combines with J gene TRBJ1-1, with D maybe TRBD1 (5 bases). The CDR3 consists of 13 residues. Trimming took 0 bases from V and 5 from J, leaving 7 bases between them. Germline-derived CDR1 and CDR2 are SGHTA and FQGTGA. The CDR3, as DNA: TGTGCCAGCAGCTTAACTGGGGGGACTGAAGCTTTCTTT. It translates to CASSLTGGTEAFF. The full variable domain, its missing parts supplied by reference TRBV7-3 and TRBJ1-1, is GAGVSQTPSNKVTEKGKYVELRCDPISGHTALYWYRQSLGQGPEFLIYFQGTGAADDSGLPNDRFFAVRPEGSVSTLKIQRTERGDSAVYLCASSLTGGTEAFFGQGTRLTVV.

J is TRBJ2-7 and V is TRBV19; 8 nucleotides align to TRBD2. Trimming at V came to 3 bases and at J to 2 bases, leaving 3 bases not matched to a gene. The germline V gene encodes CDR1 LNHDA and CDR2 SQIVND (reference sequence). The length of the CDR3 is 14 residues. The DNA for the CDR3 is TGTGCCAGTAGTATGCGGGGGGCGGCCTACGAGCAGTACTTC. Encoded protein: CASSMRGAAYEQYF. Full variable domain (remainder filled in from reference TRBV19 and TRBJ2-7): DGGITQSPKYLFRKEGQNVTLSCEQNLNHDAMYWYRQDPGQGLRLIYYSQIVNDFQKGDIAEGYSVSREKKESFPLTVTSAQKNPTAFYLCASSMRGAAYEQYFGPGTRLTVT.